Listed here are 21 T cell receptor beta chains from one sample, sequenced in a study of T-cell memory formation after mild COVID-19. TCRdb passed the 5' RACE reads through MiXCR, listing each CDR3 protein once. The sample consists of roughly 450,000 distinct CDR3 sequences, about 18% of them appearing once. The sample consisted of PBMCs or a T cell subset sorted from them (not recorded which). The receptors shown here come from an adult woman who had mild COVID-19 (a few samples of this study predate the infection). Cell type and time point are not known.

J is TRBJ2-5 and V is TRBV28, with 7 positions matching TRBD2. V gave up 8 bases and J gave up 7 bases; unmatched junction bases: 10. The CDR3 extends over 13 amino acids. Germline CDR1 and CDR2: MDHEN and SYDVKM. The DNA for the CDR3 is TGTGCCAGCGGCGAGACTAGCCTATGGACCCAGTACTTC. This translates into CASGETSLWTQYF.

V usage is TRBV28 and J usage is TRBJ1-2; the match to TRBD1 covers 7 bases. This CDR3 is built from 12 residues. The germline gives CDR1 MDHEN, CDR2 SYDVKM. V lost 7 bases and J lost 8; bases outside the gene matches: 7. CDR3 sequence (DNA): TGTGCCAGCAACGCAGGGGGGGAAGGCTACACCTTC. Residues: CASNAGGEGYTF.

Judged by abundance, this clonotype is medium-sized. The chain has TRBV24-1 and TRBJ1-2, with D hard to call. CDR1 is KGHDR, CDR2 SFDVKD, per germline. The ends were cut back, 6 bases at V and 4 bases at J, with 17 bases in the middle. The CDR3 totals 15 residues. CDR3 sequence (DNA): TGTGCCACCAGTACTACCGGCACCGCGGCCTATGGCTACACCTTC. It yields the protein CATSTTGTAAYGYTF.

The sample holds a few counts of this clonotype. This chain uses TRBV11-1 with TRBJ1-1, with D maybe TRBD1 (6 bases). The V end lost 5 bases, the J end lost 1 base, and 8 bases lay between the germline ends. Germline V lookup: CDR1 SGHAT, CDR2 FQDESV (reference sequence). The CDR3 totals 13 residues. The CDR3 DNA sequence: TGTGCCAGCAGCGAGGACAGGAACACTGAAGCTTTCTTT. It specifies CASSEDRNTEAFF.

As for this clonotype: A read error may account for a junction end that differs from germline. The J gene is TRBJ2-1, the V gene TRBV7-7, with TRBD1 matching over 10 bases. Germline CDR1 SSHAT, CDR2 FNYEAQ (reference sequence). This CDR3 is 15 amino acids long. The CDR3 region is CASSSGTGVGNEQFF. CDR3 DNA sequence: TGTGCTAGCAGCTCCGGGACAGGGGTCGGCAATGAGCAGTTCTTC.

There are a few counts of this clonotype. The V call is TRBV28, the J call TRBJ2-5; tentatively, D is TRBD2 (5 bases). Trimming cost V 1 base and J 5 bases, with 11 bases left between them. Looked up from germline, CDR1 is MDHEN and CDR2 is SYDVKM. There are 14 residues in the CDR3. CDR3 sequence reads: CASSLSRGEETQYF. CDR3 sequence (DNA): TGTGCCAGCAGTTTATCGCGTGGGGAGGAGACCCAGTACTTC.

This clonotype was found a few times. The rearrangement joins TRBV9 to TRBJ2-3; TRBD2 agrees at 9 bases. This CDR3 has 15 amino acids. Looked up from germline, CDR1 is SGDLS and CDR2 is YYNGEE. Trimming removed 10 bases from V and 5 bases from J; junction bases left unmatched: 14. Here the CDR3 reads CASDRGGAGVDTQYF. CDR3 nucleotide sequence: TGTGCCTCGGACCGCGGGGGGGCAGGGGTAGATACGCAGTATTTT.

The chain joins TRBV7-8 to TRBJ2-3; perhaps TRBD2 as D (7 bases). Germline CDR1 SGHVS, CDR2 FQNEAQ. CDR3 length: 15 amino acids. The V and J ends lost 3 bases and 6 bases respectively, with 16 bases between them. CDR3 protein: CASSFGRGGSDTQYF. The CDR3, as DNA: TGTGCCAGCAGCTTTGGTCGCGGGGGCTCGGATACGCAGTATTTT.

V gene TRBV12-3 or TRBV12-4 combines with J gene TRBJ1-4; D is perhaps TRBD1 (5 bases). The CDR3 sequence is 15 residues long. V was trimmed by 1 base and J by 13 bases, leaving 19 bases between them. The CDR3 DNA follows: TGTGCCAGCAGTTTAGGTCTGGGGGAGATGAAAAGACTGTTTTTT. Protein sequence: CASSLGLGEMKRLFF.

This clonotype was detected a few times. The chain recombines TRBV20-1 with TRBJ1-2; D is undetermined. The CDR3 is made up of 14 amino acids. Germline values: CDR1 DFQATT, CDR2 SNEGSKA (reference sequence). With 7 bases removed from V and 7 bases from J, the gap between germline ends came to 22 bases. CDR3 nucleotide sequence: TGCAGTGTCAAGATGCCTGGAAGTTTAGCTGGCTACACCTTC. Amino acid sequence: CSVKMPGSLAGYTF.

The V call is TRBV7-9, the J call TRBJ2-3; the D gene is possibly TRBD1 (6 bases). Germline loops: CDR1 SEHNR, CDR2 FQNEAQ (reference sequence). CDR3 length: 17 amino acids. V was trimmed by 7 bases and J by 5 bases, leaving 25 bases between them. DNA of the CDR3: TGTGCCAGCATCCCACCGGGACAAACCTTCCACGGAGATACGCAGTATTTT. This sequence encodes CASIPPGQTFHGDTQYF.

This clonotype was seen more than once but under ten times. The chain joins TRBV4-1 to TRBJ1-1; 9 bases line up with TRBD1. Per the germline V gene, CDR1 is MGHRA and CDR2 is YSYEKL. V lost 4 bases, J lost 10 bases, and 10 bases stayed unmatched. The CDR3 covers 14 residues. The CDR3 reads CASSLLMVGQGAFF. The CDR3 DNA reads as TGCGCCAGCAGCCTCCTGATGGTGGGACAGGGAGCTTTCTTT.

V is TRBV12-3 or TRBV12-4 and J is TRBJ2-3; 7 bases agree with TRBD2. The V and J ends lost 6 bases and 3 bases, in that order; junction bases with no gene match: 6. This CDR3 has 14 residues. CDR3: CASRTEGGTDTQYF. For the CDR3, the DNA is TGTGCCAGCAGGACCGAGGGAGGGACAGATACGCAGTATTTT.

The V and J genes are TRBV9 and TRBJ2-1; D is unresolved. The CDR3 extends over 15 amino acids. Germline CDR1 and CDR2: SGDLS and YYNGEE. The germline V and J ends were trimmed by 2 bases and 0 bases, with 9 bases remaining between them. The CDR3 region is CASSVGAPSYNEQFF. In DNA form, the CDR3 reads TGTGCCAGCAGCGTGGGTGCTCCCTCCTACAATGAGCAGTTCTTC.

The CDR3 sequence: CASSGPGLDYNEQFF. CDR3 nucleotide sequence: TGTGCCAGCAGCGGGCCGGGACTAGATTACAATGAGCAGTTCTTC. The V call is TRBV9, the J call TRBJ2-1, with 8 bases lining up with TRBD2. Per germline, CDR1 SGDLS and CDR2 YYNGEE. The CDR3 totals 15 residues. Unmatched junction bases numbered 6, after V lost 3 bases and J lost 4 bases.

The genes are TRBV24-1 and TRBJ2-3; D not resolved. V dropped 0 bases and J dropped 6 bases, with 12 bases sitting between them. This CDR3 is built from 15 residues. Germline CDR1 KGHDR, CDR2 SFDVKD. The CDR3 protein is CATSDLQGSDDTQYF. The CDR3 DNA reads TGTGCCACCAGTGATTTGCAAGGTAGTGACGATACGCAGTATTTT.

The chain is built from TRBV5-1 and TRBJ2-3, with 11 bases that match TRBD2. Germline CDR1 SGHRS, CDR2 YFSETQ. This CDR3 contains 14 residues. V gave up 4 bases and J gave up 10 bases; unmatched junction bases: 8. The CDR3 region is CASSVSGGASAQYF. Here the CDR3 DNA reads TGCGCCAGCAGCGTTAGCGGGGGGGCTTCTGCGCAGTATTTT.

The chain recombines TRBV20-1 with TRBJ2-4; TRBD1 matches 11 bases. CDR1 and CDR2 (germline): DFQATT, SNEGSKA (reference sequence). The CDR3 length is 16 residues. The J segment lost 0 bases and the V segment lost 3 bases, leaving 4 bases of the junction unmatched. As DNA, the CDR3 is TGCAGTGCTAGTCCGGACAGGGGGCTAGCCAAAAACATTCAGTACTTC. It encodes CSASPDRGLAKNIQYF.

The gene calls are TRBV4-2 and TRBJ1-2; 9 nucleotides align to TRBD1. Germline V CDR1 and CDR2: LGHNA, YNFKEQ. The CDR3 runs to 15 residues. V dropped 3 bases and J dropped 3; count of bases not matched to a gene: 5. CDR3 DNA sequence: TGTGCCAGCAGCCAGGCCCGGACAGGGGACTATGGCTACACCTTC. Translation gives CASSQARTGDYGYTF.

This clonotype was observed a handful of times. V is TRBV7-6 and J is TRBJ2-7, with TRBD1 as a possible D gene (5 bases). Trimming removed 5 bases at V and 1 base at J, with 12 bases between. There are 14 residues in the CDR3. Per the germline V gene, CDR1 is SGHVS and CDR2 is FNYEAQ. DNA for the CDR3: TGTGCCAGCAGCCCAAAGGGGATTTCCTACGAGCAGTACTTC. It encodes CASSPKGISYEQYF.

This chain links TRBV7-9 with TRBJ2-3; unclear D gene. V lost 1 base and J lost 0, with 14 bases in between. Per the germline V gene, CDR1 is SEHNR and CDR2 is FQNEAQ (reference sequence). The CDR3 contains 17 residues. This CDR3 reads CASSLVRVDLSTDTQYF. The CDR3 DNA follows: TGTGCCAGCAGCTTAGTCCGGGTTGACCTCAGCACAGATACGCAGTATTTT.